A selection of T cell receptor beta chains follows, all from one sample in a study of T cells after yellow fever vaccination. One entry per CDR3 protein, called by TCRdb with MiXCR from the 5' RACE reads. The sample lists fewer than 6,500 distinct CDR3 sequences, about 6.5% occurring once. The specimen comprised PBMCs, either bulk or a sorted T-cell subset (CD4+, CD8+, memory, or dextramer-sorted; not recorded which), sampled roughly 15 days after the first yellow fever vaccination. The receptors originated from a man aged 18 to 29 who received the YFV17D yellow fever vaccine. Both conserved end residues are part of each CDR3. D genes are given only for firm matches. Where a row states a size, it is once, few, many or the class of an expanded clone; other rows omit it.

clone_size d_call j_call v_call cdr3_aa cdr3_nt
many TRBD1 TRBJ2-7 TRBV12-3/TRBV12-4 CASRRDRTNYEQYF TGTGCCAGCAGGAGGGACAGGACGAACTACGAGCAGTACTTC
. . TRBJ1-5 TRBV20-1 CSARDRSRWRQGQPQHF TGCAGTGCTAGAGATCGGTCTAGGTGGAGGCAGGGTCAGCCCCAGCATTTT
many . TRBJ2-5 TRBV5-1 CASSLEARETQYF TGCGCCAGCAGCTTGGAGGCGCGAGAGACCCAGTACTTC
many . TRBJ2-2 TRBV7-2 CASSLVLGIWGTGELFF TGTGCCAGCAGCTTAGTGCTCGGAATTTGGGGCACCGGGGAGCTGTTTTTT
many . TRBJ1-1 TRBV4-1 CASSQREVTEAFF TGCGCCAGCAGCCAACGGGAAGTTACTGAAGCTTTCTTT
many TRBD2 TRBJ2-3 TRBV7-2 CASSSSSGAEYF TGTGCCAGCAGCTCAAGTAGCGGGGCGGAGTATTTT
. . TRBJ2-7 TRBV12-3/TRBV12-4 CASSNRMPYEQYF TGTGCCAGCAGTAATAGGATGCCCTACGAGCAGTACTTC
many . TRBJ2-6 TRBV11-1 CASSLRSEEGSSGANVLTF TGTGCCAGCAGCTTAAGGTCTGAGGAAGGGAGCTCTGGGGCCAACGTCCTGACTTTC
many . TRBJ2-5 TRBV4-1 CASSQVGRETQYF TGCGCCAGCAGCCAAGTAGGGCGGGAGACCCAGTACTTC
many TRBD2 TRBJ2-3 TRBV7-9 CASGPWGGGKDTQYF TGTGCCAGCGGACCTTGGGGGGGGGGAAAAGATACGCAGTATTTT
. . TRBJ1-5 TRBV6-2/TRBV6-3 CASSLFGRPQHF TGTGCCAGCAGCCTCTTCGGTCGGCCCCAGCATTTT
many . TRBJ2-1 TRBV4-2 CASSQESTNYNEQFF TGTGCCAGCAGCCAAGAGAGCACCAACTACAATGAGCAGTTCTTC
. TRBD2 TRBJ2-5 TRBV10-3 CAISESRRLAGQETQYF TGTGCCATCAGTGAGTCTCGCAGACTAGCGGGGCAAGAGACCCAGTACTTC
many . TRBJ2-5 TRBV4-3 CASSQGPGKVSQETQYF TGCGCCAGCAGCCAAGGCCCGGGGAAAGTGTCTCAAGAGACCCAGTACTTC
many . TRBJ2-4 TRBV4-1 CASSQVESARGNIQYF TGCGCCAGCAGCCAAGTGGAAAGTGCGCGAGGAAACATTCAGTACTTC
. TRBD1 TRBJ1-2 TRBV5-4 CASSLDRGGSGYTF TGTGCCAGCAGCTTGGACAGGGGGGGAAGTGGCTACACCTTC
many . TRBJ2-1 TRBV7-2 CASSLAASSYNEQFF TGTGCCAGCAGCTTAGCAGCTTCCTCCTACAATGAGCAGTTCTTC
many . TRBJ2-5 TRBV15 CATSRAGRETQYF TGTGCCACCAGCAGAGCTGGGAGAGAGACCCAGTACTTC
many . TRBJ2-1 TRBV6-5 CASRTGRGEQFF TGTGCCAGCAGGACAGGGAGGGGTGAGCAGTTCTTC
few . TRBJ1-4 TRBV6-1 CASRHSQEGEKLFF TGTGCCAGCAGGCATTCACAGGAGGGGGAAAAACTGTTTTTT
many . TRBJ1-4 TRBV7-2 CASSLSVPTTNEKLFF TGTGCCAGCAGCCTCTCCGTTCCGACAACTAATGAAAAACTGTTTTTT
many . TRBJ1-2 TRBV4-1 CASRRMPERNYGYTF TGCGCCAGCAGACGAATGCCTGAGAGGAATTATGGCTACACCTTC
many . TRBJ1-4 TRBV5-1 CASSFGTTNEKLFF TGCGCCAGCAGCTTCGGAACAACTAATGAAAAACTGTTTTTT
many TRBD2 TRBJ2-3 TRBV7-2 CASSSMSGGFHRGTQYF TGTGCCAGCAGCTCTATGAGCGGGGGGTTCCACAGAGGTACGCAGTATTTT
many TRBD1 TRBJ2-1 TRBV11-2 CASSPPDRGDFYSYNEQFF TGTGCCAGCAGCCCTCCCGACAGGGGCGACTTTTACTCCTACAATGAGCAGTTCTTC
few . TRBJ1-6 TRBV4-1 CASAPVGALSSPLHF TGCGCCAGTGCCCCCGTGGGAGCTTTGAGTTCACCCCTCCACTTT
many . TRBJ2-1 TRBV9 CASSPKWAEQFF TGTGCCAGCAGCCCCAAGTGGGCTGAGCAGTTCTTC
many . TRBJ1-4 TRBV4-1 CASSHLFIGNEKLFF TGCGCCAGCAGCCACCTTTTCATCGGTAATGAAAAACTGTTTTTT
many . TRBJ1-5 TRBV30 CAFNSDSNQPQHF TGTGCCTTTAACTCGGATAGCAATCAGCCCCAGCATTTT
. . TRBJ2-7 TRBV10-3 CAMGSWTPYEQYF TGTGCCATGGGCTCCTGGACCCCCTACGAGCAGTACTTC
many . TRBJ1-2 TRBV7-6 CASTQSRDGNYGYTF TGTGCCAGCACCCAAAGCAGGGATGGAAACTATGGCTACACCTTC
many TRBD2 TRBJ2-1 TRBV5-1 CASSRRLAGGNEQFF TGCGCCAGCAGCCGCAGACTAGCGGGGGGCAATGAGCAGTTCTTC
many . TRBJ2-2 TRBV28 CASRPQGTGELFF TGTGCCAGCAGACCTCAGGGAACCGGGGAGCTGTTTTTT
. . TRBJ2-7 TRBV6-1 CASGFWTLYEQYF TGTGCCAGCGGCTTTTGGACCCTCTACGAGCAGTACTTC
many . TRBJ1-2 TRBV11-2 CASSLEGPYGYTF TGTGCCAGCAGTTTAGAGGGGCCCTATGGCTACACCTTC
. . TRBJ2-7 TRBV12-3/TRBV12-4 CASSLKTPYEQYF TGTGCCAGCAGTTTAAAGACACCCTACGAGCAGTACTTC
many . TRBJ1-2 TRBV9 CASSGGGMVNYGYTF TGTGCCAGCAGCGGCGGGGGGATGGTTAACTATGGCTACACCTTC
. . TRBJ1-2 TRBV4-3 CASRPGGPWPGYTF TGCGCCAGCAGACCCGGGGGACCGTGGCCTGGCTACACCTTC
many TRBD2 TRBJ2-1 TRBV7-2 CASSRRGDSYNEQFF TGTGCCAGCAGCCGCCGGGGGGACTCCTACAATGAGCAGTTCTTC
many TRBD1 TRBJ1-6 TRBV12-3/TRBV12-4 CASSPRTGQGPAGSNSPLHF TGTGCCAGCAGTCCCCGAACGGGACAGGGGCCTGCGGGTTCTAATTCACCCCTCCACTTT